The present T cell receptor (beta chain) was sequenced within a study of cytomegalovirus exposure and HLA in healthy donors. Remarks on this clone: Its antigen is undetermined.

Germline-derived CDR1 and CDR2 are MNHEY and SMNVEV (reference sequence). CDR3 size: 13 residues. V lost 9 bases, J lost 5 bases, and 9 bases stayed unmatched. PCR was performed using 60 Vbeta and 13 Jbeta primers. Sequencing used immunoSEQ multiplex PCR; TCRdb keeps in-frame clones, though not all of them. The sample contains 180,000 or so clones, approximately 80% of which appear only once. General observations from the study: What was likely a sequencing artifact was a cluster of highly shared sequence variants. Listed as cytomegalovirus-associated were about 160 TCR beta chains. Follow-up analysis seemed to connect common viral pathogens with several of the most significant clusters identified.

This clonotype was sampled from a girl aged 5-17 years in good health and CMV-seropositive. The chain carries TRBV27 and TRBJ2-5, with TRBD1 identical over 7 bases. The sequencing sample was made of PBMCs. The DNA of the CDR3 is TGTGCCAGTTACAGGGGACCCTCGGAGACCCAGTACTTC. The encoded protein is CASYRGPSETQYF.